One and the same sample provided the 19 T cell receptor beta chains below, sequenced in a study of cytomegalovirus exposure and HLA in healthy donors. Amplification used 60 Vbeta primers and 13 Jbeta primers. Assay: immunoSEQ multiplex PCR; the TCRdb copy retains only in-frame clones and omits some. The sample consists of 110,000 or so clones, around 85% of them appearing once. Material: PBMCs. The source is a man in his thirties or forties in good health and CMV-seropositive.

This rearrangement joins TRBV29-1 to TRBJ2-3; possibly TRBD2 for D (6 bases). V lost 7 bases and J lost 4, with 18 bases in between. Germline V gives CDR1 SQVTM, CDR2 ANQGSEA. This CDR3 has 14 residues. For the CDR3, the DNA is TGCAGCGCTCCAGGTGGGGGGAGCGCAGATACGCAGTATTTT. It translates to CSAPGGGSADTQYF.

The rearrangement uses TRBV7-6 and TRBJ2-7; no clear D gene. V lost 2 bases and J 0 bases, leaving 11 bases between the germline ends. Germline CDR1 reads SGHVS; CDR2 reads FNYEAQ. The CDR3 sequence is 15 residues long. The CDR3 bases are TGTGCCAGCAGCTTATCAGCAAGGAGCTCCTACGAGCAGTACTTC. It encodes CASSLSARSSYEQYF.

The chain carries TRBV7-6 and TRBJ2-1, with 12 bases matching TRBD2. V was clipped by 5 bases and J by 6 bases; unmatched bases: 14. This CDR3 is built from 18 residues. CDR1 is SGHVS and CDR2 is FNYEAQ in the germline V gene. Written as DNA, the CDR3 is TGTGCCAGCAGCGATAGGCCACTAGCGGGGGGATTTAGCAATGAGCAGTTCTTC. Its protein is CASSDRPLAGGFSNEQFF.

The chain recombines TRBV4-1 with TRBJ2-7, with no clear D. Trimming shortened V by 1 base and J by 0 bases, and 7 bases separated the two germline ends. The CDR3 length is 14 residues. Per the germline V gene, CDR1 is MGHRA and CDR2 is YSYEKL. The chain's CDR3 is CASSQGVASYEQYF. As DNA, the CDR3 is TGCGCCAGCAGCCAAGGAGTAGCCTCCTACGAGCAGTACTTC.

J is TRBJ1-5 and V is TRBV7-2; unclear D gene. V was clipped by 2 bases and J by 8 bases, with 13 bases between them. Germline V gene lookup returns CDR1 SGHTA and CDR2 FQGNSA. The CDR3 contains 14 residues. The CDR3: CASSLNARLEPQHF. CDR3 in DNA: TGTGCCAGCAGCTTAAATGCCAGGTTGGAGCCCCAGCATTTT. The full variable domain, completed using reference TRBV7-2 and TRBJ1-5, is GAGVSQSPSNKVTEKGKDVELRCDPISGHTALYWYRQSLGQGLEFLIYFQGNSAPDKSGLPSDRFSAERTGGSVSTLTIQRTQQEDSAVYLCASSLNARLEPQHFGDGTRLSIL.

This chain joins TRBV10-1 and TRBJ1-1; D is possibly TRBD1 (6 bases). Looked up from germline, CDR1 is WNHNN and CDR2 is SYGVQD (reference sequence). Between the trimmed V and J ends, which lost 2 bases and 7 bases, there was a span of 11 bases. CDR3 length equals 13 residues. CDR3 loop: CASSELRTVEAFF. CDR3 coding DNA: TGCGCCAGCAGTGAGCTAAGGACAGTTGAAGCTTTCTTT.

This chain connects TRBV5-6 to TRBJ2-7; 10 positions match TRBD1. The CDR3 consists of 14 residues. CDR1 SGHDT and CDR2 YYEEEE come from the germline V gene. Germline trimming cut 0 bases from V and 6 bases from J; bases unmatched to any gene: 3. CDR3 nucleotide sequence: TGTGCCAGCAGCTTGGGGGACAGGGGCAGCGAGCAGTACTTC. Protein product: CASSLGDRGSEQYF.

This clone was counted a single time. This chain joins TRBV2 and TRBJ1-1, with 8 positions matching TRBD1. The germline gives CDR1 SNHLY, CDR2 FYNNEI. The CDR3 runs to 12 residues. J was trimmed by 8 bases and V by 6 bases; bases with no gene match: 5. Here the CDR3 reads CASSLGQGEAFF. In DNA form, the CDR3 reads TGTGCCAGCAGCCTCGGACAGGGAGAAGCTTTCTTT.

The chain links TRBV5-1 to TRBJ2-3; TRBD2 aligns across 15 bases. Germline CDR1 SGHRS, CDR2 YFSETQ. V trimming: 4 bases; J trimming: 6 bases; junction bases outside the gene matches: 9. The CDR3 has 17 residues. Written as DNA, the CDR3 is TGCGCCAGCAGCCCGTGGACTAGCGGGGGGGCATTGGATACGCAGTATTTT. This codes for CASSPWTSGGALDTQYF.

The count of this clone is one. The chain combines TRBV2 with TRBJ2-2; no definite D call. CDR1 is SNHLY, CDR2 FYNNEI, per germline. The CDR3 is made up of 14 amino acids. V was clipped by 7 bases and J by 0 bases, with 9 bases between them. The CDR3 region has the DNA TGTGCCAGCAACAGACAACCGAACACCGGGGAGCTGTTTTTT. Translating gives CASNRQPNTGELFF.

This clone has only a few counts. This chain uses TRBV30 with TRBJ1-1, with unresolved D. This CDR3 has 14 residues. With 2 bases removed from V and 6 bases from J, the gap between germline ends came to 16 bases. Germline loops: CDR1 GTSNPN, CDR2 SVGIG (reference sequence). CDR3 sequence (DNA): TGTGCCTGGAGTAGGAAGGGAAAGGAGGCTGAAGCTTTCTTT. Protein sequence: CAWSRKGKEAEAFF.

This clone came up a few times. The CDR3 coding sequence is TGCGCCAGCAGCCTCCGACAGGGCCAGGGTAATGAAAAACTGTTTTTT. It yields the protein CASSLRQGQGNEKLFF. The chain links TRBV4-1 to TRBJ1-4; 7 bases line up with TRBD1. Losses at the gene ends were 4 bases for V and 4 bases for J; bases not matched to a gene: 9. CDR1 and CDR2 (germline): MGHRA, YSYEKL. The CDR3 has 16 amino acids.

The chain is built from TRBV19 and TRBJ1-5; D may be TRBD1 (6 bases). This CDR3 has 17 amino acids. V gave up 2 bases and J gave up 0 bases, with 14 bases separating them. CDR1 is LNHDA, CDR2 SQIVND, per germline (reference sequence). CDR3: CASSIPGRGNSNQPQHF. The CDR3 DNA follows: TGTGCCAGTAGTATACCTGGGAGGGGGAATAGCAATCAGCCCCAGCATTTT. The entire variable domain, with the rest obtained from reference TRBV19 and TRBJ1-5, is as follows: DGGITQSPKYLFRKEGQNVTLSCEQNLNHDAMYWYRQDPGQGLRLIYYSQIVNDFQKGDIAEGYSVSREKKESFPLTVTSAQKNPTAFYLCASSIPGRGNSNQPQHFGDGTRLSIL.

This sequence joins TRBV4-3 and TRBJ1-6; TRBD1 agrees at 8 bases. In germline, CDR1 is LGHNA, CDR2 YSLEER. J was trimmed by 8 bases and V by 1 base; bases with no gene match: 7. This CDR3 spans 16 amino acids. The CDR3 DNA is TGCGCCAGCAGCCAAGGTGGGGGGACAGGATATTCACCCCTCCACTTT. This sequence encodes CASSQGGGTGYSPLHF.

The V and J genes are TRBV18 and TRBJ2-4; TRBD2 is a possible D gene (6 bases). The V gene lost 3 bases and the J gene lost 0 bases, with 6 bases spanning the gap. The CDR3 runs 14 residues. Germline loops: CDR1 KGHSH, CDR2 LQKENI. This CDR3 is CASSPGGAKNIQYF. The CDR3 nucleotides are TGTGCCAGCTCACCGGGGGGAGCCAAAAACATTCAGTACTTC.

In this sample, this clone turned up a few times. The chain couples TRBV5-1 to TRBJ2-7; 8 nucleotides line up with TRBD1. CDR3 size: 16 residues. CDR1 is SGHRS and CDR2 is YFSETQ in the germline V gene. V lost 0 bases to trimming and J lost 0 bases; unmatched junction nucleotides: 5. CDR3 DNA: TGCGCCAGCAGCTTGGCAATGGGGACAGGCTCCTACGAGCAGTACTTC. Its protein product is CASSLAMGTGSYEQYF.

This clone occurred a few times. The chain is built from TRBV6-1 and TRBJ1-6; weak D call: TRBD1 (5 bases). This CDR3 is built from 13 residues. V was cut by 3 bases and J by 7 bases, with 7 bases left in between. Germline loops: CDR1 MNHNS, CDR2 SASEGT. CDR3 amino acids: CASSETANSPLHF. The CDR3, as DNA: TGTGCCAGCAGTGAGACAGCGAATTCACCCCTCCACTTT.

The chain uses TRBV10-1 and TRBJ2-3; TRBD1 matches at 7 bases. This CDR3 is built from 14 residues. Germline lookup yields CDR1 WNHNN and CDR2 SYGVQD (reference sequence). J gave up 0 bases and V 10 bases, and 7 bases lay outside the gene matches. In nucleotides, the CDR3 is TGCGCCAACGACGGGACAGCAAGCACAGATACGCAGTATTTT. It codes for CANDGTASTDTQYF.

This clone was counted only a few times. This sequence joins TRBV6-5 and TRBJ2-3, with 9 bases fitting TRBD2. Germline V gene sequence: CDR1 MNHEY, CDR2 SVGAGI. J lost 2 bases, V lost 2 bases, and 5 bases had no gene match. This CDR3 has 16 amino acids. The CDR3 spells CASSYPIAGDTDTQYF. DNA of the CDR3: TGTGCCAGCAGTTACCCAATAGCGGGGGACACAGATACGCAGTATTTT.